This passage covers 32 T cell receptor beta chains from one sample sequenced in a study of T cells in Graves' hyperthyroidism and ophthalmopathy. Regions amplified from RNA transcripts were the TCR beta CDR3 regions. When the TCR CDR3 underwent first-round RT-PCR, the HTBI primer set was used. TCRdb reanalysed the multiplex PCR reads using MiXCR and keeps one entry per CDR3 protein. Among hundreds of thousands of distinct CDR3 sequences listed, about 24% were seen once. The specimen sequenced was blood. Receptor source: a woman in her 30s with Graves' ophthalmopathy.

J is TRBJ1-1 and V is TRBV12-3 or TRBV12-4, with D perhaps matching TRBD1 (6 bases). The V end lost 6 bases, the J end lost 1 base, and 15 bases lay between the germline ends. The CDR3 extends over 15 amino acids. CDR3 sequence (DNA): TGTGCCAGCAGCAACAGGGCTGGGGGGAACACTGAAGCTTTCTTT. As protein: CASSNRAGGNTEAFF.

This clonotype was detected many times. The V and J genes are TRBV12-3 or TRBV12-4 and TRBJ1-3; the D gene is possibly TRBD1 (5 bases). V was pared by 7 bases and J by 4 bases, with 14 bases between. This CDR3 is 14 amino acids long. CDR3 nucleotides: TGTGCCAGCACTACGGGGGTATCCGGAAACACCATATATTTT. Residues: CASTTGVSGNTIYF.

This clonotype came up many times. The chain carries TRBV12-3 or TRBV12-4 and TRBJ1-5, with 9 bases identical to TRBD1. This CDR3 spans 16 amino acids. J lost 4 bases, V lost 6 bases, and 10 bases had no gene match. This chain's CDR3 is CASRYTTGGWNQPQHF. In DNA, the CDR3 is TGTGCCAGCAGATACACGACAGGGGGATGGAATCAGCCCCAGCATTTT.

This clonotype was seen at least ten times. The chain combines TRBV12-3 or TRBV12-4 with TRBJ1-2, with D possibly being TRBD1 (5 bases). The CDR3 runs to 15 residues. V was cut by 7 bases and J by 4 bases, with 19 bases left in between. CDR3 DNA: TGTGCCAGCACCCCGAATTGGGGGAACATCTATGGCTACACCTTC. Translation: CASTPNWGNIYGYTF.

This clonotype was seen at least ten times. The CDR3, as DNA: TGTGCCATCAGTGCAGGGTATTCTGGAAACACCATATATTTT. Translation gives CAISAGYSGNTIYF. V usage is TRBV10-3 and J usage is TRBJ1-3; D is perhaps TRBD1 (5 bases). V lost 4 bases, J lost 1 base, and 8 bases lay in between. Germline CDR1 and CDR2: ENHRY and SYGVKD. The CDR3 is 14 residues long.

This clonotype was seen only a few times. V usage is TRBV2 and J usage is TRBJ1-5; D perhaps matches TRBD1 (5 bases). The CDR3 totals 15 residues. V lost 4 bases, J lost 2 bases, and 12 bases lay in between. CDR1 and CDR2 (germline): SNHLY, FYNNEI. CDR3 bases: TGTGCCAGCAGTGTAGACAGTTTGGGCAATCAGCCCCAGCATTTT. Amino acids: CASSVDSLGNQPQHF.

The CDR3 loop is CASSLAPGQNYEQYF. The CDR3 DNA follows: TGTGCCAGCAGCTTAGCACCGGGACAGAACTACGAGCAGTACTTC. The chain is built from TRBV7-9 and TRBJ2-7; 7 nucleotides align to TRBD1. The CDR3 covers 15 residues. Germline V gene data show CDR1 as SEHNR and CDR2 as FQNEAQ (reference sequence). Trimming cost V 0 bases and J 3 bases; bases outside gene matches: 5.

This clonotype was detected many times. The rearrangement joins TRBV2 to TRBJ1-1, with 8 bases matching TRBD1. There are 16 residues in the CDR3. V gave up 1 base and J gave up 1 base; unmatched junction bases: 5. Germline lookup yields CDR1 SNHLY and CDR2 FYNNEI. The CDR3 DNA sequence: TGTGCCAGCAGTGAAGTCGGACAGGGTTCGAACACTGAAGCTTTCTTT. Translation gives CASSEVGQGSNTEAFF.

This clonotype was recorded at least ten times. This rearrangement joins TRBV10-1 to TRBJ2-7, with TRBD2 identical over 9 bases. CDR1 and CDR2 (germline): WNHNN, SYGVQD (reference sequence). The J segment lost 6 bases and the V segment lost 5 bases, leaving 5 bases of the junction unmatched. The CDR3 totals 13 residues. CDR3 loop: CASSIERGAEQYF. CDR3 coding DNA: TGCGCCAGCAGTATCGAGCGGGGGGCCGAGCAGTACTTC.

This clonotype has a count of ten or more. The chain recombines TRBV7-2 with TRBJ2-7; D is perhaps TRBD1 or TRBD2 (5 bases each). This CDR3 comprises 16 residues. Trimming pared 0 bases from V and 5 bases from J, leaving 17 bases between. From germline, CDR1 is SGHTA and CDR2 FQGNSA. The CDR3 loop is CASSLAWQGGTDEQYF. CDR3 bases: TGTGCCAGCAGCTTAGCTTGGCAGGGTGGGACGGACGAGCAGTACTTC. Drawing the rest from reference TRBV7-2 and TRBJ2-7, the complete variable domain is GAGVSQSPSNKVTEKGKDVELRCDPISGHTALYWYRQSLGQGLEFLIYFQGNSAPDKSGLPSDRFSAERTGGSVSTLTIQRTQQEDSAVYLCASSLAWQGGTDEQYFGPGTRLTVT.

This clonotype has a count of ten or more. The chain links TRBV6-1 to TRBJ1-1; D gene ambiguous. V was cut by 0 bases and J by 2 bases, with 10 bases left in between. CDR1 MNHNS and CDR2 SASEGT come from the germline V gene. The CDR3 totals 15 residues. In DNA, the CDR3 is TGTGCCAGCAGTGAAGCCGCAGGTCCTAACACTGAAGCTTTCTTT. This encodes CASSEAAGPNTEAFF.

This clonotype was seen repeatedly, ten times or more. The gene calls are TRBV5-5 and TRBJ1-5; D unresolved. This CDR3 is 15 amino acids long. Germline V gene data show CDR1 as SGHKS and CDR2 as YYEKEE (reference sequence). V lost 3 bases to trimming and J lost 2 bases, with 12 bases between them. The DNA of the CDR3 is TGTGCCAGCAGCTCGGGAGGCGGGCGCAATCAGCCCCAGCATTTT. It translates to CASSSGGGRNQPQHF.

The rearrangement uses TRBV20-1 and TRBJ2-5; TRBD2 matches at 7 bases. CDR1 DFQATT and CDR2 SNEGSKA come from the germline V gene (reference sequence). This CDR3 has 13 residues. V lost 3 bases and J lost 3; bases outside the gene matches: 4. CDR3 nucleotides: TGCAGTGCTAGTTCCAGCGGGGAAGAGACCCAGTACTTC. Translated: CSASSSGEETQYF.

This clonotype was counted ten times or more. The V gene is TRBV6-2 or TRBV6-3, the J gene TRBJ1-1; D is perhaps TRBD1 (5 bases). The CDR3 extends over 13 amino acids. Germline CDR1 is MNHEY and CDR2 is SVGEGT. Deletions cut 4 bases from V and 11 bases from J, with 17 bases between. The CDR3 spells CASSFRGLTGAFF. In nucleotides, the CDR3 is TGTGCCAGCAGTTTTCGGGGCCTCACTGGGGCTTTCTTT.

This chain links TRBV6-2 or TRBV6-3 with TRBJ2-4, with D hard to call. V lost 2 bases and J lost 11, with 13 bases in between. Per the germline V gene, CDR1 is MNHEY and CDR2 is SVGEGT. CDR3 length equals 13 residues. The CDR3 sequence is CASSYTKDGFQYF. CDR3 DNA sequence: TGTGCCAGCAGTTACACAAAGGACGGCTTTCAGTACTTC.

A remark on this clonotype: With a much larger clone just one base away, this may be a read error. The gene calls are TRBV9 and TRBJ2-2, with D perhaps TRBD1 (6 bases). CDR1 and CDR2 from the germline V gene are SGDLS and YYNGEE. The CDR3 has 15 residues. V was cut by 3 bases and J by 0 bases, with 9 bases left in between. CDR3 sequence (DNA): TGTGCCAGCAGCGCCGGGACAACGAACACCGGGGAGCTGTTTTTT. Encoded protein: CASSAGTTNTGELFF. The full variable domain, in which reference TRBV9 and TRBJ2-2 provide the parts outside the CDR3, is DSGVTQTPKHLITATGQRVTLRCSPRSGDLSVYWYQQSLDQGLQFLIQYYNGEERAKGNILERFSAQQFPDLHSELNLSSLELGDSALYFCASSAGTTNTGELFFGEGSRLTVL.

This clonotype occurred many times. The chain combines TRBV6-2 or TRBV6-3 with TRBJ2-2; no reliable D call. The CDR3 consists of 17 residues. Per germline, CDR1 MNHEY and CDR2 SVGEGT. V lost 6 bases, J lost 4 bases, and 21 bases lay in between. For the CDR3, the DNA is TGTGCCAGCAGCCACCTCCGGGTCACCTTGTCCACCGGGGAGCTGTTTTTT. Encoded protein: CASSHLRVTLSTGELFF.

This clonotype was counted ten times or more. The rearrangement uses TRBV28 and TRBJ1-1; no firm D call. This CDR3 region has 15 residues. Germline V gene data show CDR1 as MDHEN and CDR2 as SYDVKM. Trimming left V 6 bases short and J 6 bases short, with 20 bases between. The CDR3 loop is CASSSGGGRRAEAFF. DNA for the CDR3: TGTGCCAGCAGCTCTGGTGGAGGGAGGCGAGCTGAAGCTTTCTTT.

In this sample, this clonotype turned up many times. The rearrangement links TRBV4-1 to TRBJ1-5, with D tentatively TRBD1 (5 bases). V was trimmed by 3 bases and J by 5 bases, leaving 20 bases between them. Per the germline V gene, CDR1 is MGHRA and CDR2 is YSYEKL. This CDR3 is built from 17 residues. The CDR3 spells CASSHSVQGSSYQPQHF. DNA for the CDR3: TGCGCCAGCAGCCATTCGGTCCAGGGTAGTTCGTATCAGCCCCAGCATTTT.

In this sample, this clonotype turned up many times. The chain is built from TRBV6-5 and TRBJ1-1, with TRBD1 identical over 7 bases. V was clipped by 2 bases and J by 0 bases; unmatched bases: 3. The germline CDR1 and CDR2 sequences are MNHEY and SVGAGI. CDR3 length equals 15 residues. The CDR3, as DNA: TGTGCCAGCAGTTACCAGGGGGGCGTGAACACTGAAGCTTTCTTT. Translating gives CASSYQGGVNTEAFF.

Ten or more counts support this clonotype. CDR3 loop: CASSWGGQVTEAFF. CDR3 nucleotides: TGCGCCAGCAGCTGGGGGGGGCAGGTCACTGAAGCTTTCTTT. The rearrangement joins TRBV5-1 to TRBJ1-1, with TRBD1 as a possible D gene (6 bases). Germline V gene data show CDR1 as SGHRS and CDR2 as YFSETQ. The CDR3 contains 14 residues. The V gene lost 3 bases and the J gene lost 4 bases, with 13 bases spanning the gap.

The CDR3 loop reads CATSRDRDRAGNTIYF. CDR3 coding DNA: TGTGCCACCAGCAGAGATCGGGACAGGGCTGGAAACACCATATATTTT. This rearrangement joins TRBV15 to TRBJ1-3; TRBD1 matches at 9 bases. CDR3 size: 16 residues. Losses at the gene ends were 0 bases for V and 2 bases for J; bases not matched to a gene: 2. Germline V gives CDR1 LNHNV, CDR2 YYDKDF (reference sequence).

This clonotype was picked up many times. This chain joins TRBV10-3 and TRBJ1-1, with no clear D. V was trimmed by 2 bases and J by 2 bases, leaving 12 bases between them. The length of the CDR3 is 15 residues. The V gene's germline CDR1 is ENHRY and CDR2 SYGVKD. Here the CDR3 DNA reads TGTGCCATCAGTGAGATTTCTTGGGGAAACACTGAAGCTTTCTTT. It specifies CAISEISWGNTEAFF.

This clonotype was recorded at least ten times. The genes are TRBV28 and TRBJ2-7; 7 bases fit TRBD1. V was clipped by 7 bases and J by 4 bases; unmatched bases: 4. This CDR3 comprises 12 residues. The germline V gene encodes CDR1 MDHEN and CDR2 SYDVKM. The CDR3 DNA follows: TGTGCCAGCAAGGGGGCTGGGTACGAGCAGTACTTC. Translated, it gives CASKGAGYEQYF.

This clonotype has a handful of counts. The genes are TRBV29-1 and TRBJ1-1, with unresolved D. The CDR3 covers 12 residues. CDR1 is SQVTM, CDR2 ANQGSEA, per germline. The ends were cut back, 4 bases at V and 1 base at J, with 7 bases in the middle. For the CDR3, the DNA is TGCAGCGTTGCGTCACCGAACACTGAAGCTTTCTTT. Its translation: CSVASPNTEAFF. Looking up the rest from reference TRBV29-1 and TRBJ1-1 gives the full variable domain: SAVISQKPSRDICQRGTSLTIQCQVDSQVTMMFWYRQQPGQSLTLIATANQGSEATYESGFVIDKFPISRPNLTFSTLTVSNMSPEDSSIYLCSVASPNTEAFFGQGTRLTVV.

This clonotype was observed at least ten times. The V and J genes are TRBV4-2 and TRBJ1-1; D is possibly TRBD1 (5 bases). CDR1 is LGHNA and CDR2 is YNFKEQ in the germline V gene. The CDR3 consists of 16 residues. V gave up 0 bases and J gave up 0 bases, with 11 bases separating them. The CDR3 protein is CASSQDTDSMNTEAFF. In nucleotides, the CDR3 is TGTGCCAGCAGCCAAGATACAGACAGTATGAACACTGAAGCTTTCTTT.

At least ten counts were recorded for this clonotype. CDR3: CASSSHEVGAGELFF. The CDR3, as DNA: TGTGCCAGCAGCTCCCATGAGGTTGGCGCCGGGGAGCTGTTTTTT. The V call is TRBV11-2, the J call TRBJ2-2; D gene ambiguous. This CDR3 is built from 15 residues. Germline-derived CDR1 and CDR2 are SGHAT and FQNNGV. V lost 4 bases, J lost 6 bases, and 15 bases lay in between.

This chain uses TRBV12-3 or TRBV12-4 with TRBJ1-1, with a possible D match to TRBD1 (5 bases). V lost 3 bases and J 6 bases, leaving 17 bases between the germline ends. CDR3 length: 15 amino acids. The CDR3 DNA follows: TGTGCCAGCAGTTTGTCGGGACTTTTAAGGGCTGAAGCTTTCTTT. This sequence encodes CASSLSGLLRAEAFF.

This clonotype was counted ten times or more. J is TRBJ2-5 and V is TRBV14, with 11 bases that match TRBD2. This CDR3 is built from 17 residues. Germline CDR1 SGHDN, CDR2 FVKESK. After removal of 4 bases from V and 0 bases from J, the junction contained 7 bases not matched to a gene. CDR3 DNA: TGTGCCAGCAGCCCCCGACTAGCGGGACTTCACCAAGAGACCCAGTACTTC. This sequence encodes CASSPRLAGLHQETQYF.

This clonotype was seen ten or more times. A junction end diverges from the germline sequence, so it may reflect a read error. This chain joins TRBV5-1 and TRBJ2-7; 7 nucleotides align to TRBD1. The CDR3 contains 12 residues. Germline loops: CDR1 SGHRS, CDR2 YFSETQ. The CDR3 DNA follows: TGTGCCAGCAGCCGGGACAGCTACGAGCAGTACTTC. Translation: CASSRDSYEQYF.

This clonotype was counted ten times or more. The chain is built from TRBV19 and TRBJ1-2; 7 bases match TRBD1. Germline values: CDR1 LNHDA, CDR2 SQIVND (reference sequence). The CDR3 has 14 residues. Germline trimming cut 6 bases from V and 6 bases from J; bases unmatched to any gene: 10. The CDR3 region has the DNA TGTGCCAGTAGCCGCGCGACAGGGAAGCATGGCTACACCTTC. This encodes CASSRATGKHGYTF. Variable domain in full (rest from reference TRBV19 and TRBJ1-2): DGGITQSPKYLFRKEGQNVTLSCEQNLNHDAMYWYRQDPGQGLRLIYYSQIVNDFQKGDIAEGYSVSREKKESFPLTVTSAQKNPTAFYLCASSRATGKHGYTFGSGTRLTVV.

This clonotype was found many times. V is TRBV29-1 and J is TRBJ1-2; D unresolved. Germline values: CDR1 SQVTM, CDR2 ANQGSEA. V was pared by 5 bases and J by 8 bases, with 21 bases between. The CDR3 is 14 residues long. CDR3 nucleotides: TGCAGCGTTCCCGAATGGACCGGGAGAGACGGCTACACCTTC. Translation gives CSVPEWTGRDGYTF. The entire variable domain, with the rest obtained from reference TRBV29-1 and TRBJ1-2, is as follows: SAVISQKPSRDICQRGTSLTIQCQVDSQVTMMFWYRQQPGQSLTLIATANQGSEATYESGFVIDKFPISRPNLTFSTLTVSNMSPEDSSIYLCSVPEWTGRDGYTFGSGTRLTVV.